The source of this T cell receptor (beta chain) is a study of T cell changes during pregnancy in multiple sclerosis. Sequenced by immunoSEQ multiplex PCR; TCRdb stores in-frame clones only, minus some. The table has approximately 40,000 clones, approximately 90% seen once; the top ten hold approximately 0.5%. This CDR3 contains 18 residues. From germline, CDR1 is SGHVS and CDR2 FQNEAQ. Trimming took 1 base from V and 7 from J; bases not matched to a gene: 11. The sample consisted of CD4+ T cells from peripheral blood mononuclear cells, taken in the first trimester of pregnancy. The chain recombines TRBV7-8 with TRBJ2-2, with 11 nucleotides matching TRBD1. The TCR originated in a female donor with multiple sclerosis, enrolled in a pregnancy study. The chain's CDR3 is CASSLVRAGTGGIGELFF. CDR3 coding DNA: TGTGCCAGCAGCTTAGTCAGAGCCGGGACAGGGGGAATCGGGGAGCTGTTTTTT.